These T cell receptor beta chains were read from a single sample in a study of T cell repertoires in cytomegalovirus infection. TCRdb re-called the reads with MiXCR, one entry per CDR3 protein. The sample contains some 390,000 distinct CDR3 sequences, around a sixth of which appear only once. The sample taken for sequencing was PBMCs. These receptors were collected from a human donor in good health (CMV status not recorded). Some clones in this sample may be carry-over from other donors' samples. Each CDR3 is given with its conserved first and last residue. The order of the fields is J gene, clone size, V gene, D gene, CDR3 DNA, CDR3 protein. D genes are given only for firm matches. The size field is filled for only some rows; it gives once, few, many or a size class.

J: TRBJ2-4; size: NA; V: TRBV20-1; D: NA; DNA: TGCAGTGGGCAGTACATAGCCAAAAACATTCAGTACTTC; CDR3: CSGQYIAKNIQYF
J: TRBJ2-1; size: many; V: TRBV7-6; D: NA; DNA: TGTGCCAGCAGTTTGACTAGCAGGGGCAATGAGCAGTTCTTC; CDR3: CASSLTSRGNEQFF
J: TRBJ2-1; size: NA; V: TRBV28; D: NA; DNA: TGTGCCAGCAGTTTATCGGCACTAGCTGAAAGCAATGAGCAGTTCTTC; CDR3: CASSLSALAESNEQFF
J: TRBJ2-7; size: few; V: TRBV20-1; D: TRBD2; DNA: TGCAGTGCTAGAGTAGGGACTAGCGGGAGTGATGAGCAGTACTTC; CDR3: CSARVGTSGSDEQYF
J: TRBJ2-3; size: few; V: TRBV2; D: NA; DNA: TGTGCCAGCAGTCGGGCCGGGGGCACAGATACGCAGTATTTT; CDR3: CASSRAGGTDTQYF
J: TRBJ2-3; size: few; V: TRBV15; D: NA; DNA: TGTGCCACCAGGGCGGATACGGGACCGTCAGTTTGGAGCACAGATACGCAGTATTTT; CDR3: CATRADTGPSVWSTDTQYF
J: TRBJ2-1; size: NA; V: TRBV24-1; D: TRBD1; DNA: TGTGCCACCCGTCGGTCGCAGGACAGGGGAAAGGAGAACAATGAGCAGTTCTTC; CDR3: CATRRSQDRGKENNEQFF
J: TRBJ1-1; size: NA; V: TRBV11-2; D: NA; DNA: TGTGCCAGCAGCCCCGAGGGCACGGGGTACGAAGCTTTCTTT; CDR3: CASSPEGTGYEAFF
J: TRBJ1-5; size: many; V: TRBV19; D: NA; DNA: TGTGCCAGTGCAAGGGTACCTCAGCCCCAGCATTTT; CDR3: CASARVPQPQHF
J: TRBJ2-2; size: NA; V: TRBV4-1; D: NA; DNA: TGCGCCAGCAGCCAATTAAAGAACACCGGGGAGCTGTTTTTT; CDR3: CASSQLKNTGELFF
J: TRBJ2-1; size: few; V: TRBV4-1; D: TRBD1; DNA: TGCGCCAGCAGCCTCCGGGACAGGGGCGACAATGAGCAGTTCTTC; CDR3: CASSLRDRGDNEQFF
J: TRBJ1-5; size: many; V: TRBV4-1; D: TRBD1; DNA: TGCGCCAGCAGCCAGCCCGGGACAGGGGGACGAAATCAGCCCCAGCATTTT; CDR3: CASSQPGTGGRNQPQHF
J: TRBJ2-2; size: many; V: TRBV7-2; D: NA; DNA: TGTGCCAGCAGCTTAGGGCAGGGTGTTACCGGGGAGCTGTTTTTT; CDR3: CASSLGQGVTGELFF
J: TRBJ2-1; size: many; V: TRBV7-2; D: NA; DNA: TGTGCCAGCAGCTTCCTGGGGGCGGGAGTAGTCAATGAGCAGTTCTTC; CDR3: CASSFLGAGVVNEQFF
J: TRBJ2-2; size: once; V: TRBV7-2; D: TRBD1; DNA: TGTGCCAGCAGCTTAGTAGGGGGCGGCGGATCCGGGGAGCTGTTTTTT; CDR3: CASSLVGGGGSGELFF
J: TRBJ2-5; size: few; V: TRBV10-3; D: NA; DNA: TGTGCCGCCAGCAAGGGGTTTGAGACCCAGTACTTC; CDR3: CAASKGFETQYF
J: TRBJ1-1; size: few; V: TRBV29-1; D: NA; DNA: TGCAGCGTTGAAGTTAGGAGACAGAGGAACACTGAAGCTTTCTTT; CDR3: CSVEVRRQRNTEAFF
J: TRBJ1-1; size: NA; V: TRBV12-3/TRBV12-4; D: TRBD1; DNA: TGTGCCAGCAGACGAGACAGGGTACGAACTGAAGCTTTCTTT; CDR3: CASRRDRVRTEAFF
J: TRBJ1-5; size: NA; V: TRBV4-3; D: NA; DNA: TGCGCCAGCAGCCAAGACGGACAGCCTGGCGTGGCCCAGCATTTT; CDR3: CASSQDGQPGVAQHF
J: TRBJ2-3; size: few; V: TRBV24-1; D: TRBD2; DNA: TGTGCCACCGCCACCGGACTAGCGGGGGGACCAGATACGCAGTATTTT; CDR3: CATATGLAGGPDTQYF
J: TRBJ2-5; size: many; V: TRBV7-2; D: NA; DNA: TGTGCCAGCAGCTCTAGTGAAGGGCTTTTAACGGGTTTCCTGGAGACCCAGTACTTC; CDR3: CASSSSEGLLTGFLETQYF
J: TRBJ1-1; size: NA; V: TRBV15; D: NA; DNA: TGTGCCACCAGCAAAGGCGGGGCTACCCCTGAAGCTTTCTTT; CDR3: CATSKGGATPEAFF
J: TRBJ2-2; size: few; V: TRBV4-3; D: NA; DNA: TGCGCCAGCAGCCAAGAGTGGACGAACACCGGGGAGCTGTTTTTT; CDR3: CASSQEWTNTGELFF
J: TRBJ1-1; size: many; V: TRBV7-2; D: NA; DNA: TGTGCCAGCAGCTTACAGGGGCGGTTCACTGAAGCTTTCTTT; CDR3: CASSLQGRFTEAFF
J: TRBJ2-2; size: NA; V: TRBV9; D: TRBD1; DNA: TGTGCCAGCAGCCCGCAAGGGACAGGCTACACCGGGGAGCTGTTTTTT; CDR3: CASSPQGTGYTGELFF
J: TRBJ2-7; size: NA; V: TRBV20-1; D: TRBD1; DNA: TGCAGTGCGTATGATCCGGGACAGGGGTCCTACGAGCAGTACTTC; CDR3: CSAYDPGQGSYEQYF
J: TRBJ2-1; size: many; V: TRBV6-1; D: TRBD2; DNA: TGTGCCAGCAGTTCGGCGAGACTAGCGGGAGTTGACTACAATGAGCAGTTCTTC; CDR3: CASSSARLAGVDYNEQFF
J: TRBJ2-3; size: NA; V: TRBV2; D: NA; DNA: TGTGCCAGCGTGGCGGATTTCAGCACAGATACGCAGTATTTT; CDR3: CASVADFSTDTQYF
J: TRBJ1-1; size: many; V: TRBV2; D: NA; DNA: TGTGCGGGAAGGAGGGAGGATGCTGAAGCTTTCTTT; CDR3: CAGRREDAEAFF
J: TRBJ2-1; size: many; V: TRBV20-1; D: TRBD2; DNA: TGCAGTGCTAGACCCCGCGGGGGGATAACCTACAATGAGCAGTTCTTC; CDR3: CSARPRGGITYNEQFF
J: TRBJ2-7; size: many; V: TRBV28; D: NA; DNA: TGTGCCAGCACCCCTGTGGATTACTACGAGCAGTACTTC; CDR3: CASTPVDYYEQYF
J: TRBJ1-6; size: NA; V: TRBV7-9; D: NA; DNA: TGTGCCAGCAGCCCCAAGGGGGGTGGTAATTCACCCCTCCACTTT; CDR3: CASSPKGGGNSPLHF
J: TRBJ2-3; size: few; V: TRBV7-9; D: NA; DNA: TGTGCCAGCAGCTTGGAGGGGCCGCCAGATACGCAGTATTTT; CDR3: CASSLEGPPDTQYF
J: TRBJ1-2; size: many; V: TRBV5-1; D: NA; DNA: TGCGCCAGCAGCTTAACTAAGGACACCTACTATGGCTACACCTTC; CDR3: CASSLTKDTYYGYTF
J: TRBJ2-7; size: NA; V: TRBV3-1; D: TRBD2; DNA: TGTGCCAGCAGCCAAATAACTAGCGGACCCTACGAGCAGTACTTC; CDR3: CASSQITSGPYEQYF
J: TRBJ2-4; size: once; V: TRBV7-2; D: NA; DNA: TGTGCCAGCAGCGAGGCCGGAGTAACCAAAAACATTCAGTACTTC; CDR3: CASSEAGVTKNIQYF
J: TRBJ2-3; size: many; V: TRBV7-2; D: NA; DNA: TGTGCCAGCAGCTTAGGTGTAGGTACGCAGTATTTT; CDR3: CASSLGVGTQYF
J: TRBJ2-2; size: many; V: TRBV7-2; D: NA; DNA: TGTGCCAGCAGCCCTAATCCGTCTCGTAATGGGGAGCTGTTTTTT; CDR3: CASSPNPSRNGELFF
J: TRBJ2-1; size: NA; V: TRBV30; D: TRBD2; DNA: TGTGCCTGGAGCCGGGACTACCTTATGGATGAGCAGTTCTTC; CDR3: CAWSRDYLMDEQFF
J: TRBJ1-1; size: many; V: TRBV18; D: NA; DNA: TGTGCCAGCTCGCCGGCGGGACGCGGGGACACTGAAGCTTTCTTT; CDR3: CASSPAGRGDTEAFF
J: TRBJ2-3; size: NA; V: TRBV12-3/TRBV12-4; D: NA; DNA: TGTGCCAGCAGGCTCGGGACTTACACAGATACGCAGTATTTT; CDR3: CASRLGTYTDTQYF
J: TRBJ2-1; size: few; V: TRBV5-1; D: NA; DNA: TGCGCCAGCGGACCTTTAGTCGTTTCAGGGGAGCAGTTCTTC; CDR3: CASGPLVVSGEQFF
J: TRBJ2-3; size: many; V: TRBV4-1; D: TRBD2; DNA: TGCGCCAGCAGCCAAGCCCAGCGGGGAACAGCAGATACGCAGTATTTT; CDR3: CASSQAQRGTADTQYF
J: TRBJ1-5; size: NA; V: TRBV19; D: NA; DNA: TGTGCCAGTAGTATATTCAGGACGCCGGAACAGCCCCAGCATTTT; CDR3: CASSIFRTPEQPQHF
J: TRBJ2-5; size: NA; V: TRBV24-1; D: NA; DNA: TGTGCCACCAGTGATTCCGGGTGGGCCCACCAAGAGACCCAGTACTTC; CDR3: CATSDSGWAHQETQYF
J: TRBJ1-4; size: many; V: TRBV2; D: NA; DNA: TGTGCCAGCAGTGTTCGAGGGAGGGAAAAACTGTTTTTT; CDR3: CASSVRGREKLFF
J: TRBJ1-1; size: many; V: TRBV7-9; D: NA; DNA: TGTGCCAGCAGCTTGAGACAGGTTGGGCGAGGAGCTTTCTTT; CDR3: CASSLRQVGRGAFF
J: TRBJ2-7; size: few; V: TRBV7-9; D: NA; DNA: TGTGCCAGCAGCTTTCCGCCCGCACTGTACGAGCAGTACTTC; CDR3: CASSFPPALYEQYF
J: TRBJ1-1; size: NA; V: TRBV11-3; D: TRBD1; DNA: TGTGCCAGCAGCCCGGACAGGGGGCGTGAAGCTTTCTTT; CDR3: CASSPDRGREAFF
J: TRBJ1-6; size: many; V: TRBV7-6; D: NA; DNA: TGTGCCAGCAGCTTAGGGCCAGGACCAGGGTCACCCCTCCACTTT; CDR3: CASSLGPGPGSPLHF
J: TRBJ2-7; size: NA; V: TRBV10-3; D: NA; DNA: TGTGCCATCAGTGCCTGGGGCCAGTCCTACGAGCAGTACTTC; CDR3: CAISAWGQSYEQYF
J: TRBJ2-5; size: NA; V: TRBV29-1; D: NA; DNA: TGCAGCGTTGGGGCGTACCAAGAGACCCAGTACTTC; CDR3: CSVGAYQETQYF
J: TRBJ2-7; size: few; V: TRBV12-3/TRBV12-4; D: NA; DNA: TGTGCCAGCAGTTTATTGGCGGAGCAGTACTTC; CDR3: CASSLLAEQYF
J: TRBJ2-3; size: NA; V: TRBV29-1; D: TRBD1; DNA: TGCAGCGTTGATTTGGCAGGGGGACCAGATACGCAGTATTTT; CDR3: CSVDLAGGPDTQYF
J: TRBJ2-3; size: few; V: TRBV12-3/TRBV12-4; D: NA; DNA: TGTGCCAGCAGTTTTGACCGTAGAGATACGCAGTATTTT; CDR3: CASSFDRRDTQYF
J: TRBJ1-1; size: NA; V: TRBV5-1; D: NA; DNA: TGCGCCAGCAGCTTGGGTGCGGGTTTGAACACTGAAGCTTTCTTT; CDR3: CASSLGAGLNTEAFF
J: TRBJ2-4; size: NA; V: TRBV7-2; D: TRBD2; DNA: TGTGCCAGCAGCTTAGTTAGCGGGGGGGTGAGGCGCATTCAGTACTTC; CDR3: CASSLVSGGVRRIQYF